This T cell receptor beta chain stems from a study of identical twins (dated by TCRdb to 2015 to 2016). Regarding the study in general: TCR alpha and beta repertoires from monozygotic twins, unrelated adults of various ages and cord blood were deep-sequenced to test whether fetal clonotypes persist. To rule out contamination, the twin experiments were replicated at different times with different library preparation protocols.

V gives up 4 bases and J gives up 2 bases, and the segment between their germline ends measures 12 bases. CDR1 SQVTM and CDR2 ANQGSEA are derived from the germline V gene. The CDR3 numbers 13 residues from cysteine through phenylalanine. Here the CDR3 DNA is all that survives: 39 bases in frame from base 1. The library relied on 5' RACE. Reads for this sample came from an Illumina HiSeq 2000. Template switching introduced a universal primer binding site; the final cDNA contained a unique molecular identifier, enabling accurate counting of TCR cDNA molecules. First-strand cDNA for TCR alpha and beta chains was synthesized from specific primers in the conserved constant-segment region. To control for contamination, every cDNA library carried two barcodes: a SMART-Mk sample barcode plus Illumina barcodes. TruSeq adapter sequences, together with Illumina sample barcodes, were added in two successive PCR steps. Sequencing of the TCR alpha and beta cDNA libraries was done on the Illumina HiSeq platform using custom primers. On the study's bioinformatics: Raw reads were processed with MiGEC to extract unique molecular identifiers, and MiXCR was used to determine CDR3 positions. For each individual, recombination models were inferred using an EM algorithm with the repgenHMM and IGoR tools. Shared clonotypes were analyzed with the tcR package in R, and sharing was normalized by the product of cloneset sizes. To study raw recombination free of thymic and clonal selection effects, out-of-frame nonproductive sequences were analyzed. The public sequencing data were trimmed at Q25 with fastp and processed into clonotypes with MiXCR by TCRdb, which kept only in-frame beta chains. Every distinct CDR3 protein forms one entry, paired with its most common genes and DNA. TCRdb, not the original authors, processed these V and J calls. For this sample the table gives roughly 1,500,000 distinct CDR3 sequences, of which under 35% were detected only once. The ten biggest clones cover under 0.35% of the sample.

This clonotype was recorded many times. Its binding antigen is unknown. No base quality values were provided; no much bigger clone lies one nucleotide off. Every donor in the study was a healthy Caucasian. The study at large found these results: In beta out-of-frame sequences, excess twin sharing was weaker, because having fewer shared sequences lowered the signal-to-noise ratio. In monozygotic twins, out-of-frame TCR alpha sharing was systematically underestimated by recombination models, although the models agreed with sharing between unrelated individuals. Compared with coincidental sharing between unrelated individuals, out-of-frame TCR alpha sequences shared between twins showed an excess of sequences with low generation probability. Conclusions relied on cross-sectional statistical analysis, since the same donors could not be followed over many years. Invariant T cells such as MAIT and iNKT could partly confound zero-insertion analyses, although diverse VJ usage argued against such confounding for most clonotypes. Abundant cord blood beta clonotypes carried fewer insertions; young adult naive repertoires showed a weaker similar trend, while memory repertoires showed none.

This sequence was found in a newborn girl in good health. Sequencing used cord blood. The chain employs TRBV29-1 and TRBJ2-7; the D gene assignment is ambiguous. The CDR3 reads as follows: CSVVGGSAYEQYF. The DNA sequence reads TGCAGCGTTGTTGGTGGCAGCGCCTACGAGCAGTACTTC.